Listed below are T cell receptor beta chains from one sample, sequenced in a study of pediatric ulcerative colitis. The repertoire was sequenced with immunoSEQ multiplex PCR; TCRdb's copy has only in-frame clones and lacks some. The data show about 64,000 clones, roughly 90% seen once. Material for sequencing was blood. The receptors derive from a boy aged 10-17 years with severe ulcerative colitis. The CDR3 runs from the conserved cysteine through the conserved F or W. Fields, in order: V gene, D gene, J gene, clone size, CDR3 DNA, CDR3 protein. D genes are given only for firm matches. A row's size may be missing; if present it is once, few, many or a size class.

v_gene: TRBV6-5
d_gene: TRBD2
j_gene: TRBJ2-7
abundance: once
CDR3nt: TGTGCCAGCGGGAGGGACGCGGACGAGCAGTACTTC
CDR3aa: CASGRDADEQYF

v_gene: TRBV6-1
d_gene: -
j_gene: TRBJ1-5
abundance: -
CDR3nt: TGTGCCAGCAGCGCTTATAGCAATCAGCCCCAGCATTTT
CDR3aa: CASSAYSNQPQHF

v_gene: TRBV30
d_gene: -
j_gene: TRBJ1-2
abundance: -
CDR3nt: TGTGCCTGGAGTTTTGCAGGGTTCGGCTACACCTTC
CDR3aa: CAWSFAGFGYTF

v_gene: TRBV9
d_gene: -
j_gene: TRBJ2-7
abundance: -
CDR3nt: TGTGCCAGCAGCGTAGCGGACAACTCCTACGAGCAGTACTTC
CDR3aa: CASSVADNSYEQYF

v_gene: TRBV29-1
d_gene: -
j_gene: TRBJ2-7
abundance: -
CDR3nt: TGCAGCGTAGGAGACGGGTATAAAAGCTCCTACGAGCAGTACTTC
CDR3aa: CSVGDGYKSSYEQYF

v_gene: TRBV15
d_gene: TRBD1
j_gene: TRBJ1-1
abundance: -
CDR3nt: TGTGCCACCAGCTCTCGTGATAGGGGGCCTGAAGCTTTCTTT
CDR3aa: CATSSRDRGPEAFF

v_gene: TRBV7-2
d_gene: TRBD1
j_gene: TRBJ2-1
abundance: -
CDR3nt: TGTGCCAGCAGCCCCGGACAGGGCAATGAGCAGTTCTTC
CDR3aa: CASSPGQGNEQFF

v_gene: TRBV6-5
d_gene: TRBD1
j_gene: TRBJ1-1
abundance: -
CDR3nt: TGTGCCAGCAGTACAGCCGGGACAGGGGGTTTTTTT
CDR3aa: CASSTAGTGGFF

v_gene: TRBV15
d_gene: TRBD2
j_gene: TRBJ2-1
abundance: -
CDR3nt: TGTGCCACCAGCAGATCGGGACTACCCAACAATGAGCAGTTCTTC
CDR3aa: CATSRSGLPNNEQFF

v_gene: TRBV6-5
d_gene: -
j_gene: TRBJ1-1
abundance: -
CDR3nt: TGTGCCAGCAGTTACAGGGCAGGGGCCCAGACTGAAGCTTTCTTT
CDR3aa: CASSYRAGAQTEAFF

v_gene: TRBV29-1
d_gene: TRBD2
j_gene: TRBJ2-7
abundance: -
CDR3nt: TGCAGCGCAAGGACTAGCGGGAGCTACGAGCAGTACTTC
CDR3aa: CSARTSGSYEQYF

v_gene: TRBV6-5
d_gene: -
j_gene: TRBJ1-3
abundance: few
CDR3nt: TGTGCCAGCAGTGGGTCTGGAAACACCATATATTTT
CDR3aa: CASSGSGNTIYF

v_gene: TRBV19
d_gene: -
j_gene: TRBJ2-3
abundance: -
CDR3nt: TGTGCCAGTAGTATCTGGGCCGGATCTAGCACAGATACGCAGTATTTT
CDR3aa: CASSIWAGSSTDTQYF

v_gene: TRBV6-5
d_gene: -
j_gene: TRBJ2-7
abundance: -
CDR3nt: TGTGCCAGCGGGGCAGGGCAAACCTACGAGCAGTACTTC
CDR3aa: CASGAGQTYEQYF

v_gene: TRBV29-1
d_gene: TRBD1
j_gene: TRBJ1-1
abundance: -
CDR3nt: TGCAGCGGAAAAGACAGGGGGCTATTATATCGCGAAGCTTTCTTT
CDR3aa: CSGKDRGLLYREAFF

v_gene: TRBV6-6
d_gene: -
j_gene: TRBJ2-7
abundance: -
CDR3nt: TGTGCCAGCAGTTACTCCATGGGAACCTCCTACGAGCAGTACTTC
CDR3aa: CASSYSMGTSYEQYF

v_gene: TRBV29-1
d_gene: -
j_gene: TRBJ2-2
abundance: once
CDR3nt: TGCAGCGTTGCTAGAAACACCGGGGAGCTGTTTTTT
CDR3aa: CSVARNTGELFF